Listed below are T cell receptor beta chains from one sample, sequenced in a study of blood T cell repertoires in COVID-19. The table came from immunoSEQ multiplex PCR; TCRdb's copy has only in-frame clones and leaves some out. The data contain approximately 90,000 clones, about 88% of them singletons. The sample comprised peripheral blood. These receptors originate from a man aged 55 to 70 with acute or convalescent COVID-19. CDR3s include the opening cysteine and the closing phenylalanine or tryptophan. The order of the fields is D gene, V gene, clone size, J gene, CDR3 DNA, CDR3 protein. D genes are given only for firm matches. The size of a clone is reported for some rows only, either as once, few or many, or as a class for expanded clones.

d_call: NA; v_call: TRBV3-1/TRBV3-2; clone_size: NA; j_call: TRBJ1-1; cdr3_nt: TGTGCCAGCAGCCAACCCCGGGGACTTTTAAACACTGAAGCTTTCTTT; cdr3_aa: CASSQPRGLLNTEAFF
d_call: TRBD1; v_call: TRBV11-2; clone_size: few; j_call: TRBJ1-6; cdr3_nt: TGTGCCAGCACCCTTGAGGACAGGGGGAATTCACCCCTCCACTTT; cdr3_aa: CASTLEDRGNSPLHF
d_call: NA; v_call: TRBV11-2; clone_size: once; j_call: TRBJ1-1; cdr3_nt: TGTGCCAGCAGCACACGCCTTTCGAACACTGAAGCTTTCTTT; cdr3_aa: CASSTRLSNTEAFF
d_call: NA; v_call: TRBV7-3; clone_size: once; j_call: TRBJ2-1; cdr3_nt: TGTGCCAGCAGCCAGACGGCTAGCGCGTACAATGAGCAGTTCTTC; cdr3_aa: CASSQTASAYNEQFF
d_call: NA; v_call: TRBV10-3; clone_size: NA; j_call: TRBJ1-1; cdr3_nt: TGTGCCATCAGTGAGCGGGACACCTTACTCAAGGGTCCTGAAGCTTTCTTT; cdr3_aa: CAISERDTLLKGPEAFF
d_call: NA; v_call: TRBV4-1; clone_size: NA; j_call: TRBJ1-1; cdr3_nt: TGCGCCAGCAGCCAAGCGAACAGGGTGTTCACTGAAGCTTTCTTT; cdr3_aa: CASSQANRVFTEAFF
d_call: TRBD1; v_call: TRBV10-3; clone_size: NA; j_call: TRBJ2-7; cdr3_nt: TGTGCCATCAGTGAAACGACAGGGGGAGTGGGCTACGAGCAGTACTTC; cdr3_aa: CAISETTGGVGYEQYF
d_call: NA; v_call: TRBV28; clone_size: NA; j_call: TRBJ2-7; cdr3_nt: TGTGCCAGCAGCCCCGGACAGGAGGAGCGGGCCGAGCAGTACTTC; cdr3_aa: CASSPGQEERAEQYF
d_call: TRBD2; v_call: TRBV10-3; clone_size: NA; j_call: TRBJ2-1; cdr3_nt: TGTGCCATCAGGGATGGGTCTAGCGGGAGGCTCAATGAGCAGTTCTTC; cdr3_aa: CAIRDGSSGRLNEQFF
d_call: TRBD1; v_call: TRBV28; clone_size: NA; j_call: TRBJ2-2; cdr3_nt: TGTGCCAGCAGTTCACAGGGGCGAACCACCGGGGAGCTGTTTTTT; cdr3_aa: CASSSQGRTTGELFF
d_call: NA; v_call: TRBV24-1; clone_size: NA; j_call: TRBJ1-5; cdr3_nt: TGTGCCACCAGTGCGGCCCGGGGACAGCCCCAGCATTTT; cdr3_aa: CATSAARGQPQHF
d_call: TRBD1; v_call: TRBV2; clone_size: NA; j_call: TRBJ2-7; cdr3_nt: TGTGCCAGCAGTGAAAGGGGGACAGGGTCGGGCGAGCAGTACTTC; cdr3_aa: CASSERGTGSGEQYF
d_call: NA; v_call: TRBV5-1; clone_size: few; j_call: TRBJ1-1; cdr3_nt: TGCGCCAGCTCCCAGGGCAGCGACACTGAAGCTTTCTTT; cdr3_aa: CASSQGSDTEAFF
d_call: NA; v_call: TRBV11-2; clone_size: NA; j_call: TRBJ2-5; cdr3_nt: TGTGCCAGCAGCCCCCGACTAGTTGTAGAGACCCAGTACTTC; cdr3_aa: CASSPRLVVETQYF
d_call: NA; v_call: TRBV19; clone_size: NA; j_call: TRBJ1-2; cdr3_nt: TGTGCCAGCCGACAGTTAGCTAACTATGGCTACACCTTC; cdr3_aa: CASRQLANYGYTF
d_call: NA; v_call: TRBV2; clone_size: NA; j_call: TRBJ2-2; cdr3_nt: TGTGCCAGCTGGAGGCGGGCGAACACCGGGGAGCTGTTTTTT; cdr3_aa: CASWRRANTGELFF
d_call: NA; v_call: TRBV10-3; clone_size: NA; j_call: TRBJ1-1; cdr3_nt: TGTGCCATCAATCGGGGGGGAATGAACACTGAAGCTTTCTTT; cdr3_aa: CAINRGGMNTEAFF
d_call: TRBD1; v_call: TRBV11-2; clone_size: NA; j_call: TRBJ1-2; cdr3_nt: TGTGCCAGCAGCTTAACCTCAGGGGGCTATGGCTACACCTTC; cdr3_aa: CASSLTSGGYGYTF
d_call: NA; v_call: TRBV28; clone_size: NA; j_call: TRBJ1-5; cdr3_nt: TGTGCCAGCAGGCAACAGGGTCAGCCCCAGCATTTT; cdr3_aa: CASRQQGQPQHF
d_call: NA; v_call: TRBV3-1/TRBV3-2; clone_size: NA; j_call: TRBJ2-4; cdr3_nt: TGTGCCAGCAGCCCAGGCCTGCCCAGCATTCAGTACTTC; cdr3_aa: CASSPGLPSIQYF
d_call: NA; v_call: TRBV19; clone_size: NA; j_call: TRBJ2-2; cdr3_nt: TGTGCCAGTAGTATGGTACTTTACACCGGGGAGCTGTTTTTT; cdr3_aa: CASSMVLYTGELFF
d_call: TRBD1; v_call: TRBV5-1; clone_size: NA; j_call: TRBJ1-5; cdr3_nt: TGCGCCAGCAGTTCGACAGGGGGTACCAATCAGCCCCAGCATTTT; cdr3_aa: CASSSTGGTNQPQHF
d_call: TRBD1; v_call: TRBV6-2/TRBV6-3; clone_size: NA; j_call: TRBJ1-2; cdr3_nt: TGTGCCAGCAGCCTGCGGACAGGGCCTAACTATGGCTACACCTTC; cdr3_aa: CASSLRTGPNYGYTF
d_call: NA; v_call: TRBV6-2/TRBV6-3; clone_size: NA; j_call: TRBJ2-2; cdr3_nt: TGTGCCAGCAGTTACTCGGCGGGCAACGGGGAGCTGTTTTTT; cdr3_aa: CASSYSAGNGELFF
d_call: TRBD2; v_call: TRBV9; clone_size: NA; j_call: TRBJ2-1; cdr3_nt: TGTGCCAGCAGCGTAGTTAGCGGGGGCTACAATGAGCAGTTCTTC; cdr3_aa: CASSVVSGGYNEQFF
d_call: NA; v_call: TRBV10-3; clone_size: NA; j_call: TRBJ2-1; cdr3_nt: TGTGCCATCAGTGAGTCACGGGGAGGCGAGCAGTTCTTC; cdr3_aa: CAISESRGGEQFF
d_call: TRBD2; v_call: TRBV3-1/TRBV3-2; clone_size: NA; j_call: TRBJ2-7; cdr3_nt: TGTGCCAGCAGCCAAGGCTTAGCTAGCGGGAGATTTCTCTACGAGCAGTACTTC; cdr3_aa: CASSQGLASGRFLYEQYF
d_call: TRBD2; v_call: TRBV4-1; clone_size: NA; j_call: TRBJ2-3; cdr3_nt: TGCGCCAGCAGACTTAGACTAGCGGGGGACACAGATACGCAGTATTTT; cdr3_aa: CASRLRLAGDTDTQYF
d_call: TRBD1; v_call: TRBV7-2; clone_size: NA; j_call: TRBJ1-2; cdr3_nt: TGTGCCAGCAGCCCGCAGGGGGCACTAAACTATGGCTACACCTTC; cdr3_aa: CASSPQGALNYGYTF
d_call: NA; v_call: TRBV10-3; clone_size: NA; j_call: TRBJ2-2; cdr3_nt: TGTGCCATCAGTGCCTATCCGGGATCCTCCGGGGAGCTGTTTTTT; cdr3_aa: CAISAYPGSSGELFF
d_call: TRBD2; v_call: TRBV7-9; clone_size: few; j_call: TRBJ2-5; cdr3_nt: TGTGCCAGCAGCTTCTTGACTAGCGGAGAGACCCAGTACTTC; cdr3_aa: CASSFLTSGETQYF
d_call: TRBD2; v_call: TRBV28; clone_size: NA; j_call: TRBJ2-7; cdr3_nt: TGTGCCAGCACCCCGGGAGGGTCGGTCTACGAGCAGTACTTC; cdr3_aa: CASTPGGSVYEQYF
d_call: NA; v_call: TRBV6-6; clone_size: once; j_call: TRBJ1-1; cdr3_nt: TGTGCCAGCAGTTACTCGGTATCAGGAACTGAAGCTTTCTTT; cdr3_aa: CASSYSVSGTEAFF
d_call: NA; v_call: TRBV6-5; clone_size: NA; j_call: TRBJ1-1; cdr3_nt: TGTGCCAGCAGTTATTACGGTGAAGCTTTCTTT; cdr3_aa: CASSYYGEAFF
d_call: TRBD1; v_call: TRBV30; clone_size: once; j_call: TRBJ2-7; cdr3_nt: TGTGCCGGAGGCGGGACAGGGGGCCTCGAGCAGTACTTC; cdr3_aa: CAGGGTGGLEQYF
d_call: TRBD1; v_call: TRBV11-2; clone_size: NA; j_call: TRBJ2-1; cdr3_nt: TGTGCCAGCAGCAGGACAGGGCCGGATGAGCAGTTCTTC; cdr3_aa: CASSRTGPDEQFF
d_call: TRBD1; v_call: TRBV5-1; clone_size: few; j_call: TRBJ2-5; cdr3_nt: TGCGCCAGCAGCCTGGGGGACAGCCGACGGCCCCAGTACTTC; cdr3_aa: CASSLGDSRRPQYF